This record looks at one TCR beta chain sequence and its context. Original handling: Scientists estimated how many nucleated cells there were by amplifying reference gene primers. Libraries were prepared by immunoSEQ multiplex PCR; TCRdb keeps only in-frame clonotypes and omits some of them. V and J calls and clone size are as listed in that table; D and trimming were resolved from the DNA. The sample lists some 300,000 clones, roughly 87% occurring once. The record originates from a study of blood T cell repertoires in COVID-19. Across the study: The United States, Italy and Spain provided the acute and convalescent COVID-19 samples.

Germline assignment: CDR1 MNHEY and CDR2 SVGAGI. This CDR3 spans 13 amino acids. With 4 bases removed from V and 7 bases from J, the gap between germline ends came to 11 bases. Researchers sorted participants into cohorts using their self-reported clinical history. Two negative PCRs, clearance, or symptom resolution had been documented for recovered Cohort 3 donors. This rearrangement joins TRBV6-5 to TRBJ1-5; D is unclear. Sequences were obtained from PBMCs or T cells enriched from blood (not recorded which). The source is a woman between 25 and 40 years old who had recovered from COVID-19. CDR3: CASSLAGKQPQHF. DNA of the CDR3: TGTGCCAGCAGTTTGGCGGGTAAACAGCCCCAGCATTTT.